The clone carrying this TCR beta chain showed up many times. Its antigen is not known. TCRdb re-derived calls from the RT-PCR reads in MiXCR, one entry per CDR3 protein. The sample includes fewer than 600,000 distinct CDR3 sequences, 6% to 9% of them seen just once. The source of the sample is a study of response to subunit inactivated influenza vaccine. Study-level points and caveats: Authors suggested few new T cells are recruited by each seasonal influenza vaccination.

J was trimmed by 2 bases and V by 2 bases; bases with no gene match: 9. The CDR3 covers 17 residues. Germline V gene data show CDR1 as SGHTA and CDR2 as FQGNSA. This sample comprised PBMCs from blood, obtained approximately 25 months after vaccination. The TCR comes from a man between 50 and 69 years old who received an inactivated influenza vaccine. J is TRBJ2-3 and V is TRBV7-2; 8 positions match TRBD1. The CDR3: CASSLSPGQGSTDTQYF. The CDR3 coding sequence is TGTGCCAGCAGCTTAAGCCCCGGACAGGGTTCCACAGATACGCAGTATTTT.